This TCR beta chain stems from a study of regulatory T cells in long-lasting Graves disease. Time point indicated: persistent/refractory GD, antithyroid drugs over 5 years with positive TRAb. Construction of the TCR library relied on RNA isolated from PBMCs. Diagnosing Graves' disease relied on the American Thyroid Association guidelines. Study-level points and caveats: Persistent Graves' patients showed less TCR diversity than newly diagnosed ones.

Comments on this clonotype: Its specificity is not known.

Building of the TCR beta libraries involved iRepertoire HTBI primers and Arm-PCR of CDR3 regions. TCRdb reanalysed the multiplex PCR reads using MiXCR and keeps one entry per CDR3 protein. The sample includes about 430,000 distinct CDR3 sequences, roughly a fifth of them seen just once. Sequenced material: peripheral blood mononuclear cells (PBMCs), taken when the disease was refractory, from a patient treated with antithyroid drugs. The receptor was derived from a female donor with Graves disease.

The CDR3 reads CASSPQGGSETQYF. The CDR3, as DNA: TGTGCCAGCAGCCCGCAGGGGGGTTCGGAGACCCAGTACTTC. The chain employs TRBV7-3 and TRBJ2-5, with D perhaps TRBD1 (7 bases). CDR3 length equals 14 residues. CDR1 and CDR2 from the germline V gene are SGHTA and FQGTGA. V dropped 5 bases and J dropped 5 bases, with 15 bases sitting between them. Full variable domain (outside the CDR3, taken from reference TRBV7-3 and TRBJ2-5): GAGVSQTPSNKVTEKGKYVELRCDPISGHTALYWYRQSLGQGPEFLIYFQGTGAADDSGLPNDRFFAVRPEGSVSTLKIQRTERGDSAVYLCASSPQGGSETQYFGPGTRLLVL.